The table lists the clone carrying this T cell receptor (beta chain) with many counts. The data were obtained in a study of T cells in Graves' hyperthyroidism and ophthalmopathy. The CDR3 regions of TCR beta were amplified from RNA transcripts. The primer set for the first-round RT-PCR of the TCR CDR3 was HTBI. TCRdb recomputed calls from the multiplex PCR reads with MiXCR, one row per CDR3 protein. The table lists around 800,000 distinct CDR3 sequences, around 38% of them singletons. Germline V gives CDR1 SQVTM, CDR2 ANQGSEA. V lost 6 bases to trimming and J lost 0 bases; unmatched junction nucleotides: 7. The CDR3 has 14 residues. The authors deemed Graves' hyperthyroidism stable absent ophthalmopathy progression within 18 months. The patients, who ranged from 18 to 65 in age, presented with newly diagnosed hyperthyroidism lasting under 2 months. Researchers barred patients who had uncontrolled infection, other autoimmune disease, pregnancy or lactation.

This TCR came from a young man with Graves' hyperthyroidism. The sequenced material came from blood. The gene calls are TRBV29-1 and TRBJ2-7; TRBD1 matches 8 bases. The DNA of the CDR3 is TGCAGCGTCCACGACAGGGGAAGCTCCTACGAGCAGTACTTC. Amino acid sequence: CSVHDRGSSYEQYF.